The 24 T cell receptor beta chains presented below share a single source sample, sequenced in a study of T cells in Graves' hyperthyroidism and ophthalmopathy. Amplified TCR beta CDR3 regions came from RNA transcripts. The HTBI primer set was used in a first-round RT-PCR of the TCR CDR3. Via MiXCR, TCRdb re-called the multiplex PCR reads, giving one row per CDR3 protein. In the table there are some 500,000 distinct CDR3 sequences, approximately 16% of which are singletons. Specimen: blood. Receptors were obtained from a woman younger than 45 with Graves' ophthalmopathy.

The chain links TRBV30 to TRBJ1-1; possible D gene TRBD1, 6 bases. Trimming removed 0 bases at V and 2 bases at J, with 13 bases between. The germline CDR1 and CDR2 sequences are GTSNPN and SVGIG (reference sequence). The length of the CDR3 is 15 residues. The CDR3: CAWSVLSGANTEAFF. The CDR3 bases are TGTGCCTGGAGTGTACTGTCGGGGGCTAACACTGAAGCTTTCTTT.

The table lists this clonotype with a few counts. This sequence joins TRBV7-6 and TRBJ2-3, with 8 bases matching TRBD2. Germline CDR1 is SGHVS and CDR2 is FNYEAQ. The junction had 4 bases not matched to a gene; V was cut back by 2 bases and J by 6 bases. This CDR3 is built from 14 residues. The CDR3 protein is CASSLNSGEDTQYF. Written as DNA, the CDR3 is TGTGCCAGCAGCTTAAATAGCGGGGAGGATACGCAGTATTTT.

This clonotype was seen at least ten times. The V call is TRBV12-3 or TRBV12-4, the J call TRBJ2-1, with 9 bases aligning to TRBD1. V gave up 7 bases and J gave up 0 bases; unmatched junction bases: 4. The CDR3 has 15 amino acids. The CDR3 DNA reads TGTGCCAGCATCGGACAGGGGAGCTCCTACAATGAGCAGTTCTTC. It codes for CASIGQGSSYNEQFF.

This clonotype has only a few counts. V gene TRBV7-9 combines with J gene TRBJ2-5; D might be TRBD2 (5 bases). Germline lookup yields CDR1 SEHNR and CDR2 FQNEAQ (reference sequence). V was cut by 8 bases and J by 3 bases, with 7 bases left in between. This CDR3 is 11 amino acids long. The CDR3 DNA sequence: TGTGCCAGCGAGAGGGAAGAGACCCAGTACTTC. Amino acid sequence: CASEREETQYF.

CDR3 coding DNA: TGTGCCAGCCTGGGTAGAAACTATGGCTACACCTTC. As protein: CASLGRNYGYTF. The chain couples TRBV7-9 to TRBJ1-2; D gene uncertain. The CDR3 sequence is 12 residues long. Trimming shortened V by 8 bases and J by 2 bases, and 9 bases separated the two germline ends. The germline V gene encodes CDR1 SEHNR and CDR2 FQNEAQ (reference sequence).

This clonotype was observed many times. This rearrangement joins TRBV2 to TRBJ2-7, with a possible D match to TRBD2 (5 bases). This CDR3 is built from 12 residues. Between the trimmed V and J ends, which lost 4 bases and 3 bases, there was a span of 7 bases. The germline V gene encodes CDR1 SNHLY and CDR2 FYNNEI. The CDR3 nucleotides are TGTGCCAGCAGTGTAACTAGCTACGAGCAGTACTTC. Translation gives CASSVTSYEQYF.

In this sample, this clonotype turned up many times. This chain joins TRBV4-3 and TRBJ2-5; D gene ambiguous. V lost 1 base to trimming and J lost 7 bases, with 13 bases between them. The CDR3 has 14 amino acids. Germline values: CDR1 LGHNA, CDR2 YSLEER. CDR3 nucleotide sequence: TGCGCCAGCAGCCAAGGCCAGGCTAGGGCGACCCAGTACTTC. It specifies CASSQGQARATQYF.

This clonotype came up many times. The chain has TRBV7-2 and TRBJ1-2; D gene unclear. Between the trimmed V and J ends, which lost 5 bases and 8 bases, there was a span of 15 bases. The germline V gene has CDR1 SGHTA and CDR2 FQGNSA. CDR3 length: 13 amino acids. In DNA form, the CDR3 reads TGTGCCAGCAGCCCCGACCCCCTAGGGGGCTACACCTTC. Translated: CASSPDPLGGYTF.

The V gene is TRBV2, the J gene TRBJ2-2, with 11 bases that match TRBD2. The junction had 2 bases not matched to a gene; V was cut back by 3 bases and J by 5 bases. Germline CDR1 reads SNHLY; CDR2 reads FYNNEI. This CDR3 region has 15 residues. CDR3 amino acids: CASSELAGGTGELFF. CDR3 DNA: TGTGCCAGCAGTGAGCTAGCGGGAGGAACCGGGGAGCTGTTTTTT.

This clonotype was seen ten or more times. This rearrangement joins TRBV5-1 to TRBJ2-7; D gene uncertain. The germline V and J ends were trimmed by 1 base and 5 bases, with 16 bases remaining between them. The CDR3 contains 15 residues. Germline V gene lookup returns CDR1 SGHRS and CDR2 YFSETQ. The CDR3 nucleotides are TGCGCCAGCAGCTTGATGTCAATTAGTAAGAACGAGCAGTACTTC. Protein product: CASSLMSISKNEQYF.

The table lists this clonotype with many counts. The gene calls are TRBV28 and TRBJ1-5; 8 bases are a match to TRBD1. This CDR3 comprises 16 residues. Germline trimming cut 6 bases from V and 2 bases from J; bases unmatched to any gene: 9. The germline V gene encodes CDR1 MDHEN and CDR2 SYDVKM. The CDR3 region has the DNA TGTGCCAGCAGGAATCAGGGGGCTCAGGGCAATCAGCCCCAGCATTTT. Translating gives CASRNQGAQGNQPQHF.

This clonotype was seen a few times. The chain is built from TRBV20-1 and TRBJ1-1; D is undetermined. V lost 7 bases, J lost 0 bases, and 9 bases lay in between. The CDR3 is 12 amino acids. CDR1 and CDR2 (germline): DFQATT, SNEGSKA (reference sequence). The CDR3 nucleotides read TGCAGTGGGTCCCCGGTGAACACTGAAGCTTTCTTT. Translated, it gives CSGSPVNTEAFF.

The V gene is TRBV6-2 or TRBV6-3, the J gene TRBJ1-5; 8 bases agree with TRBD1. The CDR3 is 16 residues long. Per germline, CDR1 MNHEY and CDR2 SVGEGT. J lost 3 bases, V lost 6 bases, and 10 bases had no gene match. CDR3 residues: CASRNSGGLDNQPQHF. The CDR3 bases are TGTGCCAGCAGAAACTCAGGGGGCTTAGACAATCAGCCCCAGCATTTT.

A few counts support this clonotype. V gene TRBV7-2 combines with J gene TRBJ2-2; no clear D gene. From germline, CDR1 is SGHTA and CDR2 FQGNSA. Trimming removed 0 bases from V and 9 bases from J, with 2 bases in between. The CDR3 sequence is 11 residues long. CDR3 sequence (DNA): TGTGCCAGCAGCTTAGCCCGGGAGCTGTTTTTT. Its protein product is CASSLARELFF. Full variable domain (remainder filled in from reference TRBV7-2 and TRBJ2-2): GAGVSQSPSNKVTEKGKDVELRCDPISGHTALYWYRQSLGQGLEFLIYFQGNSAPDKSGLPSDRFSAERTGGSVSTLTIQRTQQEDSAVYLCASSLARELFFGEGSRLTVL.

This clonotype showed up just a few times. V and J are TRBV6-1 and TRBJ2-7, with a weak D call TRBD1 (5 bases). The germline V gene has CDR1 MNHNS and CDR2 SASEGT. Trimming took off 5 bases at V and 4 bases at J, with 18 bases between the two ends. This CDR3 spans 15 amino acids. The CDR3 sequence: CASSSLRERTYEQYF. DNA for the CDR3: TGTGCCAGCAGTTCCCTCAGGGAAAGGACGTACGAGCAGTACTTC.

This chain uses TRBV11-2 with TRBJ2-2; possible D gene TRBD1, 5 bases. The germline V and J ends were trimmed by 5 bases and 5 bases, with 9 bases remaining between them. CDR1 and CDR2 from the germline V gene are SGHAT and FQNNGV. The CDR3 is 13 amino acids. The CDR3 sequence: CASSRRETGELFF. CDR3 DNA sequence: TGTGCCAGCAGCCGCAGGGAAACCGGGGAGCTGTTTTTT.

The rearrangement joins TRBV12-3 or TRBV12-4 to TRBJ2-1; D assignment may be TRBD1 or TRBD2 (6 bases each). CDR3 length: 16 amino acids. Trimming pared 6 bases from V and 1 base from J, leaving 16 bases between. The CDR3 sequence: CASSGLGAGSYNEQFF. In nucleotides, the CDR3 is TGTGCCAGCAGCGGCCTGGGGGCGGGATCCTACAATGAGCAGTTCTTC.

This chain uses TRBV4-1 with TRBJ1-3, with 8 bases fitting TRBD1. The germline V gene has CDR1 MGHRA and CDR2 YSYEKL. Trimming removed 3 bases from V and 3 bases from J; junction bases left unmatched: 4. The CDR3 is made up of 15 amino acids. The CDR3 nucleotides are TGCGCCAGCAGCCATCAGGGGGCAGGTGGAAACACCATATATTTT. Translation: CASSHQGAGGNTIYF.

A word on this clonotype: This may be a read error: a much more frequent sequence differs by one nucleotide. V is TRBV6-2 or TRBV6-3 and J is TRBJ2-3; TRBD2 agrees at 13 bases. Germline V CDR1 and CDR2: MNHEY, SVGEGT. The CDR3 contains 16 residues. The CDR3 DNA reads as TGTGCCGGCAGTTTCGGACTAGCGGGGGTCACAGATACGCAGTATTTT. This codes for CAGSFGLAGVTDTQYF.

This clonotype came up a few times. The chain links TRBV20-1 to TRBJ1-5; D call uncertain. The germline V gene encodes CDR1 DFQATT and CDR2 SNEGSKA (reference sequence). The ends were cut back, 7 bases at V and 7 bases at J, with 14 bases in the middle. CDR3 length: 12 residues. The CDR3 spells CSVKRGEQPQHF. The CDR3 coding sequence is TGCAGTGTTAAGCGGGGTGAACAGCCCCAGCATTTT.

This sequence joins TRBV7-2 and TRBJ2-7; D is unresolved. CDR1 SGHTA and CDR2 FQGNSA come from the germline V gene. This CDR3 spans 15 amino acids. V was trimmed by 1 base and J by 0 bases, leaving 10 bases between them. The CDR3 spells CASSLGADSSYEQYF. The CDR3 nucleotides are TGTGCCAGCAGCTTAGGTGCAGATAGCTCCTACGAGCAGTACTTC.

The chain joins TRBV27 to TRBJ1-3, with D uncertain. CDR3 length: 13 residues. V shed 5 bases and J shed 2 bases, with 7 bases lying between them. The V gene's germline CDR1 is MNHEY and CDR2 SMNVEV (reference sequence). CDR3 DNA: TGTGCCAGCAGTCCCAAACCTGGAAACACCATATATTTT. This translates into CASSPKPGNTIYF.

The J gene is TRBJ2-5, the V gene TRBV15, with 7 nucleotides matching TRBD1. The germline CDR1 and CDR2 sequences are LNHNV and YYDKDF (reference sequence). The CDR3 sequence is 15 residues long. Losses at the gene ends were 4 bases for V and 5 bases for J; bases not matched to a gene: 10. The CDR3 DNA sequence: TGTGCCACCAGCACCTACAGGGGAATCGTGGAGACCCAGTACTTC. This translates into CATSTYRGIVETQYF.

About this clonotype: The junction differs from germline at one of its ends, possibly a read error. The genes are TRBV18 and TRBJ1-2; 7 bases are shared with TRBD1. The CDR3 spans 14 residues. Germline V gene data show CDR1 as KGHSH and CDR2 as LQKENI. Here the CDR3 reads CVSSRGTAVEGYTF. The CDR3 nucleotides are TGTGTCAGCTCACGAGGGACAGCCGTTGAGGGCTACACCTTC.